The entry below gives a single T cell receptor beta chain sequence along with its context. Its specificity is not known. Single viable CD3+CD4+CD8-CD45RO+ cells were sorted as the memory CD4+ T cells. This entry is derived from a study of memory CD4+ T cells and cytomegalovirus serostatus. Looking at the study overall: Donors were healthy Belgian adults, 10 or so CMV seropositive and approximately 25 seronegative. The study, taken as a whole, reports: CD4+ memory repertoires contained about 40% of the roughly 160 reported CMV TCRbeta sequences.

Method: immunoSEQ multiplex PCR; TCRdb's copy keeps in-frame clones and lacks some. Of some 46,000 clones in the sample, 79% were seen once. The CDR3 totals 14 residues. The V end was cut by 5 bases, the J end by 1 base, with 11 bases between. The germline V gene has CDR1 SGHTA and CDR2 FQGNSA. This rearrangement joins TRBV7-2 to TRBJ2-5, with a possible D match to TRBD2 (6 bases). The TCR comes from an adult in good health and CMV-seronegative. Sequences were obtained from memory CD4+ T cells from blood. The CDR3, as DNA: TGTGCCAGCAGCCGTGGGGACTCCCAAGAGACCCAGTACTTC. Translated, it gives CASSRGDSQETQYF.